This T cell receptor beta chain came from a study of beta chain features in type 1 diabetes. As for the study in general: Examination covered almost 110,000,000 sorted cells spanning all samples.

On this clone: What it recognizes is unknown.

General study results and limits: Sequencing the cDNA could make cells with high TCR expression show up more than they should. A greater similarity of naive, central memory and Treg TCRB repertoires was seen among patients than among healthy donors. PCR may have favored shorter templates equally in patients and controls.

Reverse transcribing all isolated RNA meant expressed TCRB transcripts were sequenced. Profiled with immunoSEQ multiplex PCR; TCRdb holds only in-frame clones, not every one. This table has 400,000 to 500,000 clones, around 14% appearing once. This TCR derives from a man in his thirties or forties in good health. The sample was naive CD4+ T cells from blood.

The CDR3 bases are TGTGCCAGCAGCCAGGCGGGGCTACGCTCTGGGGCCAACGTCCTGACTTTC. This encodes CASSQAGLRSGANVLTF. The chain employs TRBV27 and TRBJ2-6, with D maybe TRBD2 (6 bases). V lost 6 bases and J lost 0, with 15 bases in between. Germline V gives CDR1 MNHEY, CDR2 SMNVEV (reference sequence). The CDR3 runs 17 residues.